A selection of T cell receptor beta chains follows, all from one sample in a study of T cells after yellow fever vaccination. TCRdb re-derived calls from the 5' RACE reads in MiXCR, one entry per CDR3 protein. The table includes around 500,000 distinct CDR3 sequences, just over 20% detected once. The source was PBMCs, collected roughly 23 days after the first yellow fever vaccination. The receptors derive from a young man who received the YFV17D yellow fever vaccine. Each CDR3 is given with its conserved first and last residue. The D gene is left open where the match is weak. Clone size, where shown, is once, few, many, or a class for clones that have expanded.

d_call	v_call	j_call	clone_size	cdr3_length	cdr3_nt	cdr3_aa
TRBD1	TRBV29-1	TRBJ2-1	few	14	TGCAGCGTTGATCCCCAGGGGGCAGTAAATGAGCAGTTCTTC	CSVDPQGAVNEQFF
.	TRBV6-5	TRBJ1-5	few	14	TGTGCCAGCAGCTTAACAGGGAACAATCAGCCCCAGCATTTT	CASSLTGNNQPQHF
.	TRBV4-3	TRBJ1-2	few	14	TGCGCCAGCAGCCAAGTCGAGGGGAACTATGGCTACACCTTC	CASSQVEGNYGYTF
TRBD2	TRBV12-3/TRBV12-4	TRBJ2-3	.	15	TGTGCCAGCAGTGTAGCGGGGGCGCATGTCGATACGCAGTATTTT	CASSVAGAHVDTQYF
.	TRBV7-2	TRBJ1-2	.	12	TGTGCCAGCAGCTTAGCCGCCTATGGCTACACCTTC	CASSLAAYGYTF
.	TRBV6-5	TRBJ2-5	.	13	TGTGCCAGCAGTTACGATAATGGAGAGACCCAGTACTTC	CASSYDNGETQYF
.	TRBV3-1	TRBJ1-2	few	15	TGTGCCAGCAGCCCCCTCCTCCGACCGAGCTATGGCTACACCTTC	CASSPLLRPSYGYTF
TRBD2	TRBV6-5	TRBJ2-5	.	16	TGTGCCAGCAGTTATCGGACTAGCGGGGGCCGGGAGACCCAGTACTTC	CASSYRTSGGRETQYF
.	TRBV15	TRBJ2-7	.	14	TGTGCCACCAGCATAGACAGGTACTCCTACGAGCAGTACTTC	CATSIDRYSYEQYF
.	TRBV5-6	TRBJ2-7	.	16	TGTGCCAGCAGCTTGTATGATAGGACGGACTCCTACGAGCAGTACTTC	CASSLYDRTDSYEQYF
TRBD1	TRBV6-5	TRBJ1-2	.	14	TGTGCCAGCAGTTTACAGGGGCGGGACTATGGCTACACCTTC	CASSLQGRDYGYTF
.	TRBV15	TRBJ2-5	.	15	TGTGCCACCAGCAGGCCAGACAGGCCCGGGGAGACCCAGTACTTC	CATSRPDRPGETQYF
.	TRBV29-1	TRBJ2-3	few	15	TGCAGCGTTGAAGGTCTCCCCGGTGTAGGAGATACGCAGTATTTT	CSVEGLPGVGDTQYF
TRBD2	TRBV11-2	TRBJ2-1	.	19	TGTGCCAGCAGCTCGCGTCACGGGACTAGCGGGGGGGCCAACAATGAGCAGTTCTTC	CASSSRHGTSGGANNEQFF
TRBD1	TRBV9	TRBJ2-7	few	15	TGTGCCAGCAGCGTTAGACAGGGGCCGCCCTACGAGCAGTACTTC	CASSVRQGPPYEQYF
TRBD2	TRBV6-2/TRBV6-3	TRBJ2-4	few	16	TGTGCCAGCAGTTACTCTCTAGCGGGGCCGCTTGACATTCAGTACTTC	CASSYSLAGPLDIQYF
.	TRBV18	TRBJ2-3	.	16	TGTGCCAGCTCACCGGCCCCTCCAGGCCCCACAGATACGCAGTATTTT	CASSPAPPGPTDTQYF
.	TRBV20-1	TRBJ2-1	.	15	TGCAGTGCTAGATCCCGTCACAGCTCCTACAATGAGCAGTTCTTC	CSARSRHSSYNEQFF
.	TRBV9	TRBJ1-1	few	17	TGTGCCAGCAGCGCGCGAGCAGGACGCCATTGGGGCACTGAAGCTTTCTTT	CASSARAGRHWGTEAFF
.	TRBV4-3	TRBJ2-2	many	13	TGCGCCAGCAGCCAAGATGTGGGGCGGGAGCTGTTTTTT	CASSQDVGRELFF
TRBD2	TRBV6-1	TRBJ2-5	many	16	TGTGCCAGCAGTAGAGAGCGGGGGGGCCCCCAAGAGACCCAGTACTTC	CASSRERGGPQETQYF
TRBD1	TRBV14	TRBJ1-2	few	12	TGTGCCAGCGGTCAGGGGGTCGTCGGCTACACCTTC	CASGQGVVGYTF
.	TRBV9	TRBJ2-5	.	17	TGTGCCAGCAGCGTAGGAGTTACACGGGACAACCAAGAGACCCAGTACTTC	CASSVGVTRDNQETQYF
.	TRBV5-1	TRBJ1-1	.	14	TGCGCCAGCAATCCCTCGGGGGGGCTAACTGAAGCTTTCTTT	CASNPSGGLTEAFF
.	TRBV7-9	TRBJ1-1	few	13	TGTGCCAGCAGCCAGGTGGGGGACACTGAAGCTTTCTTT	CASSQVGDTEAFF
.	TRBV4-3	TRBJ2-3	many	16	TGCGCCAGCAGCCAAGATGGTGGGGCCCACACAGATACGCAGTATTTT	CASSQDGGAHTDTQYF
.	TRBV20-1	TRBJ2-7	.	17	TGCAGTGCTAGCCCTTTGGCGGTGGTGGGGTTCTCCTACGAGCAGTACTTC	CSASPLAVVGFSYEQYF
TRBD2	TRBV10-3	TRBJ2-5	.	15	TGTGCCATCAGTGACCCCCGGGGGGATCAAGAGACCCAGTACTTC	CAISDPRGDQETQYF
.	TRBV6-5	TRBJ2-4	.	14	TGTGCCAGCAGCACCGACATTAGGGGAAACATTCAGTACTTC	CASSTDIRGNIQYF
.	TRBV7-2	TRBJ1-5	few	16	TGTGCCAGCAGCTTAGGTAGGGACTATAGCAATCAGCCCCAGCATTTT	CASSLGRDYSNQPQHF
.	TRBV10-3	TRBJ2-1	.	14	TGTGCCATCACGGGGCAGGGGCGGGGGAATGAGCAGTTCTTC	CAITGQGRGNEQFF
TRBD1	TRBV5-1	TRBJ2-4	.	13	TGCGCCAGCAGCATGGACAGGGGGCTATTTCAGTACTTC	CASSMDRGLFQYF
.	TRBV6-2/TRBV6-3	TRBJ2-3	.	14	TGTGCCAGCAGTCGTTTAGGGGCCGGAGATACGCAGTATTTT	CASSRLGAGDTQYF
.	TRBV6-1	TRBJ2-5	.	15	TGTGCCAGCAGCCGACGGACAGATCCCCAAGAGACCCAGTACTTC	CASSRRTDPQETQYF
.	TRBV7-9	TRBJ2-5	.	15	TGTGCCAGCAGCTCCATCGGGGCAGGGGAAGAGACCCAGTACTTC	CASSSIGAGEETQYF
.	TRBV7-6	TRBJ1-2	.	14	TGTGCCAGCAGCCCCGGCAAGGGAAACTATGGCTACACCTTC	CASSPGKGNYGYTF